This is a list of T cell receptor beta chains from one sample in a study of shared clonotypes between healthy human individuals. Here immunoSEQ multiplex PCR was the method, and the copy in TCRdb shows in-frame clones only, minus some. This sample carries 950,000 to 1,300,000 clones, roughly 70% of them seen once, and the ten largest clones take over 1.3%. Sample: memory CD4+ T cells sorted from blood. Every receptor here comes from a man in his late teens or twenties in good health. Each CDR3 is given with its conserved first and last residue. Each record gives: clone size, D gene, V gene, J gene, CDR3 protein, CDR3 DNA. A D gene is named only where the DNA matches it firmly. Not all rows give a size; the values are once, few, many and, for expanded clones, a class.

abundance: .
d_gene: .
v_gene: TRBV11-2
j_gene: TRBJ2-1
CDR3aa: CASSLDYLSSEQFF
CDR3nt: TGTGCCAGCAGCTTAGATTATCTGTCCTCTGAGCAGTTCTTC

abundance: .
d_gene: TRBD1
v_gene: TRBV5-1
j_gene: TRBJ1-2
CDR3aa: CASSSSGQGGRSYGYTF
CDR3nt: TGCGCCAGCAGCTCTTCAGGACAGGGGGGGCGTAGCTATGGCTACACCTTC

abundance: once
d_gene: .
v_gene: TRBV19
j_gene: TRBJ2-4
CDR3aa: CASRSGGMTKNIQYF
CDR3nt: TGTGCCAGCCGGAGTGGGGGTATGACCAAAAACATTCAGTACTTC

abundance: .
d_gene: TRBD2
v_gene: TRBV19
j_gene: TRBJ2-3
CDR3aa: CASSILAGGRDTQYF
CDR3nt: TGTGCCAGTAGTATCCTAGCGGGAGGGAGGGATACGCAGTATTTT

abundance: once
d_gene: .
v_gene: TRBV6-5
j_gene: TRBJ2-2
CDR3aa: CASSSRTERELFF
CDR3nt: TGTGCCAGCAGTTCGAGGACAGAGAGGGAGTTGTTTTTT

abundance: .
d_gene: .
v_gene: TRBV5-4
j_gene: TRBJ1-1
CDR3aa: CASTLPGGTEAFF
CDR3nt: TGTGCCAGCACCCTCCCCGGGGGCACTGAAGCTTTCTTT

abundance: .
d_gene: TRBD2
v_gene: TRBV19
j_gene: TRBJ2-7
CDR3aa: CASSMSPGLAGAFYEQYF
CDR3nt: TGTGCCAGTAGTATGAGTCCGGGACTAGCGGGGGCCTTCTACGAGCAGTACTTC

abundance: .
d_gene: .
v_gene: TRBV6-5
j_gene: TRBJ1-3
CDR3aa: CASSYRSGSGNTIYF
CDR3nt: TGTGCCAGCAGTTACCGTTCAGGGTCTGGAAACACCATATATTTT

abundance: .
d_gene: .
v_gene: TRBV15
j_gene: TRBJ2-7
CDR3aa: CATSRDYGGTSYEQYF
CDR3nt: TGTGCCACCAGCAGAGATTATGGGGGGACCTCCTACGAGCAGTACTTC

abundance: .
d_gene: .
v_gene: TRBV12-5
j_gene: TRBJ2-3
CDR3aa: CASGLVRVSTDTQYF
CDR3nt: TGTGCTAGTGGTTTGGTCCGCGTTAGCACAGATACGCAGTATTTT

abundance: .
d_gene: .
v_gene: TRBV2
j_gene: TRBJ2-3
CDR3aa: CASTPRQISTDTQYF
CDR3nt: TGTGCCAGCACTCCCCGGCAGATCAGCACAGATACGCAGTATTTT

abundance: .
d_gene: .
v_gene: TRBV5-1
j_gene: TRBJ2-5
CDR3aa: CASSSEGSTQETQYF
CDR3nt: TGCGCCAGCAGCTCGGAAGGGAGCACCCAGGAGACCCAGTACTTC

abundance: .
d_gene: .
v_gene: TRBV5-4
j_gene: TRBJ2-2
CDR3aa: CASSLEEFRSNTGELFF
CDR3nt: TGTGCCAGCAGCTTGGAAGAGTTCCGGTCGAATACCGGGGAGCTGTTTTTT

abundance: .
d_gene: .
v_gene: TRBV27
j_gene: TRBJ2-2
CDR3aa: CASSLSGRTNTGELFF
CDR3nt: TGTGCCAGCAGTCTCTCAGGGAGAACGAACACCGGGGAGCTGTTTTTT

abundance: once
d_gene: TRBD1
v_gene: TRBV20-1
j_gene: TRBJ1-1
CDR3aa: CSHRGGTEAFF
CDR3nt: TGCAGTCACAGGGGGGGGACTGAAGCTTTCTTT

abundance: .
d_gene: .
v_gene: TRBV5-6
j_gene: TRBJ1-2
CDR3aa: CASRSLPTANYGYTF
CDR3nt: TGTGCCAGCAGGTCATTACCGACCGCGAACTATGGCTACACCTTC

abundance: .
d_gene: TRBD2
v_gene: TRBV5-4
j_gene: TRBJ2-2
CDR3aa: CASSLLLAGNTGELFF
CDR3nt: TGTGCCAGCAGCTTGCTCCTAGCGGGGAACACCGGGGAGCTGTTTTTT

abundance: .
d_gene: TRBD1
v_gene: TRBV18
j_gene: TRBJ1-5
CDR3aa: CASSGGQTNQPQHF
CDR3nt: TGTGCCAGCTCAGGGGGACAGACCAATCAGCCCCAGCATTTT

abundance: .
d_gene: .
v_gene: TRBV7-6
j_gene: TRBJ1-5
CDR3aa: CASSLGASNQPQHF
CDR3nt: TGTGCCAGCAGCTTAGGGGCTAGCAATCAGCCCCAGCATTTT

abundance: .
d_gene: .
v_gene: TRBV5-8
j_gene: TRBJ1-3
CDR3aa: CASSSTVSSGNTIYF
CDR3nt: TGTGCCAGCAGCTCTACAGTTTCCTCTGGAAACACCATATATTTT

abundance: .
d_gene: .
v_gene: TRBV7-9
j_gene: TRBJ1-2
CDR3aa: CASSLKSEVGYGYTF
CDR3nt: TGTGCCAGCAGCTTAAAATCAGAAGTGGGCTATGGCTACACCTTC

abundance: .
d_gene: .
v_gene: TRBV14
j_gene: TRBJ2-2
CDR3aa: CASSQKRQSTGELFF
CDR3nt: TGTGCCAGCAGCCAGAAAAGACAGTCGACCGGGGAGCTGTTTTTT

abundance: .
d_gene: .
v_gene: TRBV2
j_gene: TRBJ1-6
CDR3aa: CASRQDNSPLHF
CDR3nt: TGTGCCAGCAGGCAGGATAATTCACCCCTCCACTTT

abundance: .
d_gene: TRBD2
v_gene: TRBV13
j_gene: TRBJ2-3
CDR3aa: CASSLTSGGERDTQYF
CDR3nt: TGTGCCAGCAGCTTGACTAGCGGGGGGGAGCGGGATACGCAGTATTTT

abundance: .
d_gene: .
v_gene: TRBV4-1
j_gene: TRBJ2-3
CDR3aa: CASSQGGVVLAGDTQYF
CDR3nt: TGCGCCAGCAGCCAAGGGGGGGTGGTGCTAGCCGGGGATACGCAGTATTTT

abundance: .
d_gene: .
v_gene: TRBV6-1
j_gene: TRBJ2-7
CDR3aa: CASCRDWSSYEQYF
CDR3nt: TGTGCCAGCTGCCGGGACTGGAGCTCCTACGAGCAGTACTTC

abundance: once
d_gene: .
v_gene: TRBV30
j_gene: TRBJ2-7
CDR3aa: CAWSVGQPPEQYF
CDR3nt: TGTGCCTGGAGTGTAGGACAGCCCCCAGAGCAGTACTTC

abundance: .
d_gene: .
v_gene: TRBV5-1
j_gene: TRBJ2-2
CDR3aa: CATTGLRGGELFF
CDR3nt: TGCGCCACCACCGGGCTCCGGGGCGGGGAGCTGTTTTTT

abundance: .
d_gene: TRBD1
v_gene: TRBV4-3
j_gene: TRBJ1-1
CDR3aa: CASSQRVSDRGRGTEAFF
CDR3nt: TGCGCCAGCAGCCAACGGGTCTCGGACAGGGGACGTGGCACTGAAGCTTTCTTT

abundance: .
d_gene: .
v_gene: TRBV28
j_gene: TRBJ1-5
CDR3aa: CASSFYRINQPQHF
CDR3nt: TGTGCCAGCAGTTTTTACAGGATCAATCAGCCCCAGCATTTT

abundance: .
d_gene: .
v_gene: TRBV6-1
j_gene: TRBJ1-3
CDR3aa: CASSEERGSGNTIYF
CDR3nt: TGTGCCAGCAGTGAAGAAAGGGGTTCTGGAAACACCATATATTTT

abundance: .
d_gene: TRBD1
v_gene: TRBV5-6
j_gene: TRBJ2-1
CDR3aa: CASTLDRVNEQFF
CDR3nt: TGTGCCAGCACCCTGGACAGGGTTAATGAGCAGTTCTTC

abundance: few
d_gene: .
v_gene: TRBV14
j_gene: TRBJ1-2
CDR3aa: CASSQDIASYGYTF
CDR3nt: TGTGCCAGCAGCCAAGATATTGCCAGTTATGGCTACACCTTC

abundance: .
d_gene: TRBD1
v_gene: TRBV18
j_gene: TRBJ2-7
CDR3aa: CASSSSGTGSYEQYF
CDR3nt: TGTGCCAGCTCAAGTTCCGGGACAGGTTCCTACGAGCAGTACTTC

abundance: .
d_gene: TRBD1
v_gene: TRBV29-1
j_gene: TRBJ2-1
CDR3aa: CSVVTGTGFEQFF
CDR3nt: TGCAGCGTTGTAACCGGGACAGGGTTTGAGCAGTTCTTC

abundance: .
d_gene: TRBD1
v_gene: TRBV18
j_gene: TRBJ2-7
CDR3aa: CASSPTKDRVREQYF
CDR3nt: TGTGCCAGCTCACCAACGAAGGACAGGGTTCGCGAGCAGTACTTC

abundance: .
d_gene: TRBD1
v_gene: TRBV5-4
j_gene: TRBJ1-2
CDR3aa: CASAFGQGKGGYTF
CDR3nt: TGTGCCAGCGCATTCGGACAGGGGAAGGGAGGCTACACCTTC

abundance: .
d_gene: .
v_gene: TRBV5-1
j_gene: TRBJ2-7
CDR3aa: CASSIGTATYEQYF
CDR3nt: TGCGCCAGCAGCATTGGGACTGCCACCTACGAGCAGTACTTC

abundance: .
d_gene: .
v_gene: TRBV6-1
j_gene: TRBJ2-3
CDR3aa: CASSGRVFADTQYF
CDR3nt: TGTGCCAGCAGCGGTAGGGTGTTCGCAGATACGCAGTATTTT

abundance: .
d_gene: TRBD2
v_gene: TRBV7-8
j_gene: TRBJ2-1
CDR3aa: CASSPQLASSYNEQFF
CDR3nt: TGTGCCAGCAGCCCGCAACTAGCGAGCTCCTACAATGAGCAGTTCTTC

abundance: .
d_gene: TRBD1
v_gene: TRBV5-1
j_gene: TRBJ2-1
CDR3aa: CASSQLGTGRLGEQFF
CDR3nt: TGCGCCAGCAGCCAACTAGGGACAGGGAGATTGGGTGAGCAGTTCTTC

abundance: .
d_gene: .
v_gene: TRBV25-1
j_gene: TRBJ2-1
CDR3aa: CASSEHGQGGYNEQFF
CDR3nt: TGTGCCAGCAGTGAACATGGGCAGGGCGGTTACAATGAGCAGTTCTTC

abundance: .
d_gene: .
v_gene: TRBV9
j_gene: TRBJ2-3
CDR3aa: CAIPKVTDTQYF
CDR3nt: TGTGCCATCCCGAAAGTCACAGATACGCAGTATTTT

abundance: .
d_gene: .
v_gene: TRBV5-1
j_gene: TRBJ2-7
CDR3aa: CASSPRADEQYF
CDR3nt: TGCGCCAGCAGCCCGAGGGCAGACGAGCAGTACTTC

abundance: .
d_gene: .
v_gene: TRBV21-1
j_gene: TRBJ1-1
CDR3aa: CATVDTEAFF
CDR3nt: TGTGCCACGGTAGACACTGAAGCTTTCTTT

abundance: .
d_gene: .
v_gene: TRBV5-4
j_gene: TRBJ2-5
CDR3aa: CASSSRDLQETQYF
CDR3nt: TGTGCCAGCAGCTCCCGGGACTTGCAAGAGACCCAGTACTTC

abundance: .
d_gene: .
v_gene: TRBV2
j_gene: TRBJ2-5
CDR3aa: CASSDQGQGETQYF
CDR3nt: TGTGCCAGCAGTGATCAGGGGCAGGGTGAGACCCAGTACTTC

abundance: .
d_gene: TRBD2
v_gene: TRBV7-7
j_gene: TRBJ2-3
CDR3aa: CASSVSGGGDTQYF
CDR3nt: TGTGCTAGCAGCGTTAGCGGGGGTGGAGATACGCAGTATTTT